This TCR beta chain appears in the sequencing data of a study of neoadjuvant anti-PD-1 for oral cavity cancer. Study-level information: Most patients had three to four biweekly doses of 3 mg/kg nivolumab before resection. Around day 43, patients without progression received a fourth nivolumab dose before surgery.

The CDR3 is 13 amino acids. Trimming took 5 bases from V and 7 from J, leaving 14 bases between them. The germline V gene has CDR1 SGHNT and CDR2 YENEEA. Described time point: after neoadjuvant nivolumab, at surgical resection. These newly diagnosed stage II-IVA oral cavity squamous cell carcinoma patients had no prior systemic or radiation treatment. Patients had HPV-negative, locally advanced oral cavity squamous cell carcinoma. This clone was counted a few times. Assay used: immunoSEQ multiplex PCR; TCRdb lists only in-frame clones, some missing. The sample carries over 11,000 clones, 65% to 85% recorded once.

The rearrangement uses TRBV11-3 and TRBJ1-1; D not resolved. Sequenced material: PBMCs, taken after nivolumab (anti-PD-1) treatment. This receptor was identified in a person aged 35-79 years with oral cavity squamous cell carcinoma. The DNA of the CDR3 is TGTGCCAGCAGCCCAACAGTTCTTGGTGAAGCTTTCTTT. Residues: CASSPTVLGEAFF. The whole variable domain, filled in from reference TRBV11-3 and TRBJ1-1, reads EAGVVQSPRYKIIEKKQPVAFWCNPISGHNTLYWYLQNLGQGPELLIRYENEEAVDDSQLPKDRFSAERLKGVDSTLKIQPAELGDSAVYLCASSPTVLGEAFFGQGTRLTVV.